This T cell receptor (beta chain) was observed in a study of early T cells in non-severe SARS-CoV-2 infection. Study-wide context: Chains were unpaired, as sequencing was done on bulk RNA from unsorted whole blood.

In its sample, this clonotype was seen many times. What it recognizes is unknown. Whole-study findings and limits: Matching results from VDJdb favored anti-spike CD8 responses, leaving private and CD4 specificities undetected.

Each cDNA molecule carried a unique molecular identifier. TCRdb reprocessed the 5' RACE reads with MiXCR, giving one entry per CDR3 protein. The data show some 67,000 distinct CDR3 sequences, 10% seen once. The ends lost 10 bases at V and 7 bases at J; junction bases unmatched: 9. The V gene's germline CDR1 is ENHRY and CDR2 SYGVKD. The CDR3 has 15 residues. V is TRBV10-3 and J is TRBJ2-1; 14 bases agree with TRBD2. The receptor comes from an adult who was a healthcare worker with PCR-confirmed SARS-CoV-2 infection or an uninfected control (not recorded which). Specimen: whole blood, collected at baseline. CDR3 in DNA: TGTGCCACCGCGGGACTAGCGGGAGAGGTAAATGAGCAGTTCTTC. Translating it yields CATAGLAGEVNEQFF.